In this sample, the clone carrying this T cell receptor (beta chain) turned up once. What it binds is unknown. The source of the sample is a study of cytomegalovirus exposure and HLA in healthy donors. In the study overall: As an earlier analysis found, roughly 170 million T cells yielded 100 million to 130 million unique TCR beta sequences.

The PCR contained 60 Vbeta and 13 Jbeta primers. Assay: immunoSEQ multiplex PCR; the TCRdb copy retains only in-frame clones and omits some. Among about 140,000 clones listed, 76% were seen once. Notes on the study in general: Some segments of the V type, notably TRBV6-2 and TRBV6-3, were excluded as indistinguishable. On later analysis, the bulk of CMV-associated TCR beta chains appeared to be HLA-restricted.

CDR3 length equals 14 residues. The V gene's germline CDR1 is SGHRS and CDR2 YFSETQ. V was pared by 1 base and J by 4 bases, with 11 bases between. The source material was PBMCs. The rearrangement links TRBV5-1 to TRBJ1-1; maybe TRBD1 (6 bases). This clonotype was obtained from a middle-aged woman in good health and CMV-seronegative. DNA for the CDR3: TGCGCCAGCAGCTTGACACAGGGCGGCACTGAAGCTTTCTTT. It is translated as CASSLTQGGTEAFF.